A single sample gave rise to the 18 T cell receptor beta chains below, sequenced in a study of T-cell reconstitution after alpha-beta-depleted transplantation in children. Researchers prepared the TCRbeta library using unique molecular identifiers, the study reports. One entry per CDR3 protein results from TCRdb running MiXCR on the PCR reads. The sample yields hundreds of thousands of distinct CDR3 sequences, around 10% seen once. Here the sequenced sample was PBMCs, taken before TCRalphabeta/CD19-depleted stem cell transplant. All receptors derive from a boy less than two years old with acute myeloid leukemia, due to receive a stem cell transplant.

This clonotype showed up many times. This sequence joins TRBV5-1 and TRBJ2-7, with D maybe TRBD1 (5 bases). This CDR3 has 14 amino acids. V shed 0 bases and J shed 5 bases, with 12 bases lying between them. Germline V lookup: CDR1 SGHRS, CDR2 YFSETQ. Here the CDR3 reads CASSLAPQENEQYF. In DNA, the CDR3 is TGCGCCAGCAGCTTGGCCCCACAGGAGAACGAGCAGTACTTC.

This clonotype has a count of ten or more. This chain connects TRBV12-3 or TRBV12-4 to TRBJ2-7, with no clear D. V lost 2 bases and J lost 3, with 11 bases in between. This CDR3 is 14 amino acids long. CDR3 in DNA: TGTGCCAGCAGTTTAAAGAACAGTCGCTACGAGCAGTACTTC. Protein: CASSLKNSRYEQYF.

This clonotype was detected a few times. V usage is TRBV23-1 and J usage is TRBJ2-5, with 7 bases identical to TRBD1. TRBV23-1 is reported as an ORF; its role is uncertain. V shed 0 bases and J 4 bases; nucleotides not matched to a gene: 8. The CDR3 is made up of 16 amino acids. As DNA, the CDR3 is TGCGCCAGCAGTCAATCGGTCGTAGGGGGCGTAGAGACCCAGTACTTC. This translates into CASSQSVVGGVETQYF.

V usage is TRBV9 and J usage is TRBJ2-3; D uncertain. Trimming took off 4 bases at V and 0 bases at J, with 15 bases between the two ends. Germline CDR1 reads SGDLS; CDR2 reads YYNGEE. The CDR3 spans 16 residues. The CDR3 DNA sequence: TGTGCCAGCAGCCCAGCCCCCGGGCCTAGCACAGATACGCAGTATTTT. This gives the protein CASSPAPGPSTDTQYF.

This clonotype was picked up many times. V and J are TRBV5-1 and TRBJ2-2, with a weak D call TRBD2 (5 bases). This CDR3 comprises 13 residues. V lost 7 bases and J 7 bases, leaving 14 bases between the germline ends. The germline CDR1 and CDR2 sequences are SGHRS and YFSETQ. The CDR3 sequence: CASGRFSFGELFF. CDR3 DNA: TGCGCCAGCGGGAGATTTTCCTTCGGGGAGCTGTTTTTT.

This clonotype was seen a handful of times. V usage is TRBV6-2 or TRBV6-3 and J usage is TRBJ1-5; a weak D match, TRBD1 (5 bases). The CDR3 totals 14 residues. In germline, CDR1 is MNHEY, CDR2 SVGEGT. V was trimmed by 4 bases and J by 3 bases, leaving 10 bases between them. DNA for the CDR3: TGTGCCAGCAGTTCACCAGGGTACAATCAGCCCCAGCATTTT. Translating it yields CASSSPGYNQPQHF.

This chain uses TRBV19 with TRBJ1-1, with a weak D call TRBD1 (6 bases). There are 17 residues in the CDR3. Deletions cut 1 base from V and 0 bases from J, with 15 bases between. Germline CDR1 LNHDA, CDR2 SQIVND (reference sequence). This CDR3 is CASSIVGKGGMNTEAFF. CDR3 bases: TGTGCCAGTAGTATAGTAGGAAAAGGGGGGATGAACACTGAAGCTTTCTTT. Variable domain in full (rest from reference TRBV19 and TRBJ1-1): DGGITQSPKYLFRKEGQNVTLSCEQNLNHDAMYWYRQDPGQGLRLIYYSQIVNDFQKGDIAEGYSVSREKKESFPLTVTSAQKNPTAFYLCASSIVGKGGMNTEAFFGQGTRLTVV.

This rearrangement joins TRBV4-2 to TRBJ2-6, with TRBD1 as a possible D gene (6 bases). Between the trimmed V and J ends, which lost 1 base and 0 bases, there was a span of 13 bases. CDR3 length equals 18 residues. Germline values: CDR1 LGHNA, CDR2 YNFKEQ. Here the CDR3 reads CASSQVQGAPSGANVLTF. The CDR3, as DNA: TGTGCCAGCAGCCAAGTACAGGGAGCTCCCTCTGGGGCCAACGTCCTGACTTTC.

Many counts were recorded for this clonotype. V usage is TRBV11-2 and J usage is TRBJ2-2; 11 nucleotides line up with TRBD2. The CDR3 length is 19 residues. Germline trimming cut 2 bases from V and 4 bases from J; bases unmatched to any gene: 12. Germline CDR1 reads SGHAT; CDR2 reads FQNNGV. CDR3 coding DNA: TGTGCCAGCAGCTTAAGGGTTCGGCTAGCGGGGGGCCCCACCGGGGAGCTGTTTTTT. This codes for CASSLRVRLAGGPTGELFF.

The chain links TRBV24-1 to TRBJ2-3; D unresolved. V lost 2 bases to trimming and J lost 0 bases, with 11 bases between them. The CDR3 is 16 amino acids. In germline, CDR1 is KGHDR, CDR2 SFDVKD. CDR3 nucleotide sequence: TGTGCCACCAGTGATTCCGAACCTCCGAGCACAGATACGCAGTATTTT. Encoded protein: CATSDSEPPSTDTQYF.

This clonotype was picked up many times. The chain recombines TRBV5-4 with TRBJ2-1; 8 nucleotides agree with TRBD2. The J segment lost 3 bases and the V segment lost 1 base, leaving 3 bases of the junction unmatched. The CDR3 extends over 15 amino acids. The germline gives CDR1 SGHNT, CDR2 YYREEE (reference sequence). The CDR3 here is CASSLSSGIYNEQFF. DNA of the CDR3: TGTGCCAGCAGCTTGAGTAGCGGGATCTACAATGAGCAGTTCTTC.

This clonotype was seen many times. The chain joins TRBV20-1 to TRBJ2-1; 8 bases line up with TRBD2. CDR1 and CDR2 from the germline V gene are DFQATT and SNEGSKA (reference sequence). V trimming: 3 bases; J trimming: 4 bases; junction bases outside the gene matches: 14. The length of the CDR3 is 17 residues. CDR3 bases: TGCAGTGCTAGGAAGGTAGCGGGACCCAGGGGTTACAATGAGCAGTTCTTC. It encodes CSARKVAGPRGYNEQFF.

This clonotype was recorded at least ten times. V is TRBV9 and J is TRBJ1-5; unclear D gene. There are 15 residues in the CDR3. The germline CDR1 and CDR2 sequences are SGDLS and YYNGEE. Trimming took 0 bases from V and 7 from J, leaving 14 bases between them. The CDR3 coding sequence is TGTGCCAGCAGCGTAGGGGTGGGAACTGGACAGCCCCAGCATTTT. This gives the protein CASSVGVGTGQPQHF.

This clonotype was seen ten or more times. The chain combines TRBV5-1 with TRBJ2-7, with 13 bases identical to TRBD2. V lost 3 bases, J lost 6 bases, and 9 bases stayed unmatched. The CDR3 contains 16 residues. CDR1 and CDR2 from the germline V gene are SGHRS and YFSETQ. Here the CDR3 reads CASSWGLAGNPSEQYF. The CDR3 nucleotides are TGCGCCAGCAGCTGGGGACTAGCGGGGAACCCCTCCGAGCAGTACTTC.

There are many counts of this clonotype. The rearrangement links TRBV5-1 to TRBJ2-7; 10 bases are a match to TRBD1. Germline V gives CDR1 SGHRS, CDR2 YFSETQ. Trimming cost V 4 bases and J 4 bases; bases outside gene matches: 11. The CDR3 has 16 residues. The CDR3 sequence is CASSPGHRDRGYEQYF. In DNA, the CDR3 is TGCGCCAGCAGCCCGGGTCACCGGGACAGGGGATACGAGCAGTACTTC.

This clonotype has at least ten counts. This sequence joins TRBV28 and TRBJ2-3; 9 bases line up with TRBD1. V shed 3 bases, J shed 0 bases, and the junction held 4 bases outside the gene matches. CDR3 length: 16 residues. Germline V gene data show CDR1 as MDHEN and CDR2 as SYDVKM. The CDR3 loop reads CASSLWDRVSTDTQYF. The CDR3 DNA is TGTGCCAGCAGTTTGTGGGACAGGGTTAGCACAGATACGCAGTATTTT.

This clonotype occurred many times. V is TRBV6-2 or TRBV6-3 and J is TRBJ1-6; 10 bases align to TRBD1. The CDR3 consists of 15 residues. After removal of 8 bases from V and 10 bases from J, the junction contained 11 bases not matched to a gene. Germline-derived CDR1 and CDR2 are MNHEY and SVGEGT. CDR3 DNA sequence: TGTGCCAGCCTCCCGACAGGGGGCAAGAGATCACCCCTCCACTTT. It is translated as CASLPTGGKRSPLHF.

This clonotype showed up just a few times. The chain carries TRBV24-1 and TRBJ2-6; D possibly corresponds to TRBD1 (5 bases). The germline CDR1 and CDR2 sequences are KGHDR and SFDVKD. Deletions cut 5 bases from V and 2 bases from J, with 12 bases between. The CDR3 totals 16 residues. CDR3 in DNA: TGTGCCACCAGTGGTTGGGGCCGTACTGGGGCCAACGTCCTGACTTTC. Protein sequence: CATSGWGRTGANVLTF.